Sequencing of this T cell receptor (beta chain) was carried out in a study of metastatic and nonmetastatic thyroid tumors. Study details: Thyroid patients, malignant and benign, had repertoires compared across blood and tumor or nodule tissue.

Per the authors' pipeline: The study's classifier, a distant-metastasis tool for papillary thyroid cancer, was built using CDR3 differences across clinicopathological groups. Using MiXCR, TCRdb re-called clones from the PCR reads. TCRdb, not the authors, supplied the V and J calls. The table shows about 40,000 clones, with 15% to 20% occurring only once. This clone has more than one count but fewer than ten. The antigen is not known. Ahead of thyroid surgery, no patient had received treatment of any kind. Study-level points and caveats: It was reportedly found that TCR beta diversity was significantly higher in malignant thyroid tumors than in benign nodules, a difference seen in both blood and tumor samples.

In germline, CDR1 is MNHNS, CDR2 SASEGT. The CDR3 runs 12 residues. V gave up 1 base and J gave up 8 bases; unmatched junction bases: 0. This TCR derives from a female donor with papillary thyroid cancer or a benign thyroid nodule (not recorded which). Some clones in this sample may be carry-over from other donors' samples. The specimen was blood. This chain connects TRBV6-1 to TRBJ1-2; 8 bases line up with TRBD1. CDR3 nucleotide sequence: TGTGCCAGCAGTGAAGGGACAGGGGGCTACACCTTC. Protein sequence: CASSEGTGGYTF.